Below, 8 T cell receptor beta chains from the same sample are listed, as sequenced in a study of T cells in Graves' hyperthyroidism and ophthalmopathy. TCR beta CDR3 sequences were amplified from RNA transcripts. The primer set for the first-round RT-PCR of the TCR CDR3 was HTBI. Via MiXCR, TCRdb re-called the multiplex PCR reads, giving one row per CDR3 protein. Among under 600,000 distinct CDR3 sequences listed, approximately 15% were seen once. Sequenced: blood. These receptors originate from a woman in her thirties or forties with Graves' ophthalmopathy.

At least ten counts were recorded for this clonotype. J is TRBJ2-7 and V is TRBV5-1, with D possibly being TRBD2 (7 bases). The V gene's germline CDR1 is SGHRS and CDR2 YFSETQ. The CDR3 is 15 residues long. Trimming left V 4 bases short and J 3 bases short, with 17 bases between. CDR3 DNA sequence: TGCGCCAGCAGCCCGAGGGGGGGGCTGCACTACGAGCAGTACTTC. It translates to CASSPRGGLHYEQYF.

This clonotype showed up many times. Compared with germline, one end of the junction differs, possibly owing to a read error. The chain uses TRBV28 and TRBJ2-7; D is ambiguous. The germline gives CDR1 MDHEN, CDR2 SYDVKM. This CDR3 comprises 15 residues. As DNA, the CDR3 is TGTGCCAGCACCACTACGGGCTTTGGGCAACCGAGCAGTAACTTC. This encodes CASTTTGFGQPSSNF.

This CDR3 is CASSATGDINEKLFF. As DNA, the CDR3 is TGTGCCAGCAGTGCCACAGGGGACATTAATGAAAAACTGTTTTTT. The chain is built from TRBV25-1 and TRBJ1-4, with 7 bases fitting TRBD1. The V gene's germline CDR1 is MGHDK and CDR2 SYGVNS. The junction had 6 bases not matched to a gene; V was cut back by 4 bases and J by 4 bases. The length of the CDR3 is 15 residues.

The chain links TRBV5-8 to TRBJ1-5; no clear D. Trimming removed 6 bases at V and 3 bases at J, with 25 bases between. Germline assignment: CDR1 SGHTS and CDR2 YDEGEE. This CDR3 region has 18 residues. CDR3 amino acids: CASISGNLVVGNNQPQHF. For the CDR3, the DNA is TGTGCCAGCATCAGCGGCAACCTGGTTGTAGGGAACAATCAGCCCCAGCATTTT.

This chain connects TRBV7-3 to TRBJ2-5; D is possibly TRBD2 (6 bases). V was pared by 2 bases and J by 2 bases, with 12 bases between. CDR1 and CDR2 (germline): SGHTA, FQGTGA. The CDR3 sequence is 15 residues long. CDR3 nucleotides: TGTGCCAGCAGCTTAGACGGGGGACCACAAGAGACCCAGTACTTC. Its translation is CASSLDGGPQETQYF.

This clonotype was seen many times. The junction departs from the called germline gene at one end, perhaps through a read error. The CDR3 sequence is CATSGPLRGRAFTDTQYF. CDR3 coding DNA: TGTGCCACAAGTGGTCCCTTGCGGGGCCGCGCCTTCACAGATACGCAGTATTTT. The chain has TRBV24-1 and TRBJ2-3, with D maybe TRBD2 (6 bases). This CDR3 comprises 18 residues. Per the germline V gene, CDR1 is KGHDR and CDR2 is SFDVKD.

This clonotype appeared a single time. The V and J genes are TRBV20-1 and TRBJ1-4, with D perhaps TRBD1 (5 bases). Germline CDR1 DFQATT, CDR2 SNEGSKA (reference sequence). The CDR3 has 13 residues. V was clipped by 6 bases and J by 6 bases, with 14 bases between them. DNA for the CDR3: TGCAGTGCGCAACAGGTTGCGGATGAAAAACTGTTTTTT. Residues: CSAQQVADEKLFF.

This clonotype showed up many times. CDR3 protein: CASSLGRSPGQGRETQYF. The DNA of the CDR3 is TGCGCCAGCAGCTTGGGGCGATCGCCGGGACAGGGCAGAGAGACCCAGTACTTC. The rearrangement uses TRBV5-1 and TRBJ2-5; 9 positions agree with TRBD1. The V segment lost 0 bases and the J segment 4 bases; nucleotides outside the gene matches: 13. The CDR3 covers 18 residues. Germline CDR1 reads SGHRS; CDR2 reads YFSETQ.